This T cell receptor beta chain was identified during a study of blood T cell repertoires in COVID-19. Study-level information: The samples span acute and convalescent COVID-19 from the United States, Italy and Spain.

Authors' analysis steps: Reference gene primer amplification yielded estimated nucleated cell counts. Some clones are missing from TCRdb's copy, which holds only in-frame ones; the method was immunoSEQ multiplex PCR. V, J and clone size are taken as reported in that table, and D and trimming were inferred from the DNA itself. This table holds roughly 130,000 clones, 84% found once. The CDR3 spans 16 residues. The germline V gene has CDR1 SGHTA and CDR2 FQGNSA. The ends lost 6 bases at V and 0 bases at J; junction bases unmatched: 5. This TCR came from a woman aged 25 to 39 who had recovered from COVID-19. This chain connects TRBV7-2 to TRBJ2-1, with TRBD2 matching over 10 bases. The source material was PBMCs or T cells enriched from blood (not recorded which). CDR3 region: CASRRTSGHSYNEQFF. DNA for the CDR3: TGTGCCAGCAGAAGGACTAGCGGTCACTCCTACAATGAGCAGTTCTTC.